A single T cell receptor beta chain is shown here with its context. Its antigen is undetermined. This record belongs to a study of cytomegalovirus exposure and HLA in healthy donors. General study points: According to a later analysis, donors in an Asian-associated ancestry cluster reportedly had fewer N-insertions than the approximately 730-donor mean.

The junction had 8 bases not matched to a gene; V was cut back by 4 bases and J by 9 bases. Germline CDR1 and CDR2: ENHRY and SYGVKD. The CDR3 totals 15 residues. The PCR was carried out with 60 Vbeta primers and 13 Jbeta primers. The table came from immunoSEQ multiplex PCR; TCRdb's copy has only in-frame clones and leaves some out. The sample has under 200,000 clones, around 80% seen once. Material for sequencing was PBMCs. The origin of this receptor is a man aged 40-50 years in good health and CMV-seronegative. The chain combines TRBV10-3 with TRBJ2-1; 11 nucleotides agree with TRBD1. The DNA for the CDR3 is TGTGCCATCAGTGGGACGGGACAGGGGGGTGGTGAGCAGTTCTTC. Translating gives CAISGTGQGGGEQFF.